Shown below are 12 T cell receptor beta chains from a single sample sequenced in a study of blood T cell repertoires in COVID-19. Produced via immunoSEQ multiplex PCR; TCRdb's table is partial and in-frame only. Here the sample spans approximately 200,000 clones, approximately 79% being singletons. The specimen was peripheral blood. The receptors come from a woman in her forties or fifties with acute or convalescent COVID-19.

The V gene is TRBV7-2, the J gene TRBJ2-3, with a possible D match to TRBD2 (6 bases). Trimming cost V 5 bases and J 6 bases, with 15 bases left between them. Germline-derived CDR1 and CDR2 are SGHTA and FQGNSA. The CDR3 is made up of 14 amino acids. This CDR3 reads CASSAHGTADTQYF. The CDR3 bases are TGTGCCAGCAGCGCACACGGGACTGCGGATACGCAGTATTTT.

The chain joins TRBV2 to TRBJ2-7; maybe TRBD1 (6 bases). The CDR3 sequence is 14 residues long. Germline loops: CDR1 SNHLY, CDR2 FYNNEI. The V end lost 6 bases, the J end lost 6 bases, and 18 bases lay between the germline ends. The CDR3 region has the DNA TGTGCCAGCAGGGCCTGGGACACAGGAGGCGAGCAGTACTTC. It translates to CASRAWDTGGEQYF.

The rearrangement uses TRBV7-2 and TRBJ1-6; 7 nucleotides match TRBD1. Germline V gene sequence: CDR1 SGHTA, CDR2 FQGNSA. J gave up 8 bases and V 3 bases, and 1 base lay outside the gene matches. This CDR3 has 13 residues. CDR3 DNA: TGTGCCAGCAGCTTTACAGGGGATTCACCCCTCCACTTT. Amino acid sequence: CASSFTGDSPLHF.

This chain connects TRBV2 to TRBJ1-5; tentative D call: TRBD1 (5 bases). The germline gives CDR1 SNHLY, CDR2 FYNNEI. Deletions cut 4 bases from V and 2 bases from J, with 9 bases between. This CDR3 comprises 14 residues. The CDR3 is CASSAGLGNQPQHF. In DNA, the CDR3 is TGTGCCAGCAGTGCAGGGTTGGGCAATCAGCCCCAGCATTTT.

The chain links TRBV19 to TRBJ2-7; TRBD1 matches 11 bases. CDR1 is LNHDA and CDR2 is SQIVND in the germline V gene (reference sequence). This CDR3 has 14 amino acids. V shed 4 bases and J 4 bases; nucleotides not matched to a gene: 3. This chain's CDR3 is CASSRGQGVYEQYF. In nucleotides, the CDR3 is TGTGCCAGTAGTAGGGGACAGGGGGTTTACGAGCAGTACTTC.

This chain joins TRBV18 and TRBJ1-1; 7 positions agree with TRBD1. CDR1 is KGHSH and CDR2 is LQKENI in the germline V gene. The CDR3 contains 14 residues. Trimming took 3 bases from V and 4 from J; bases not matched to a gene: 5. CDR3: CASSPLTGLTEAFF. For the CDR3, the DNA is TGTGCCAGCTCACCTCTGACAGGGCTCACTGAAGCTTTCTTT.

For the CDR3, the DNA is TGTGCCAGCAGCGGGAAGTACAGGGGGCGAAGCTATGGCTACACCTTC. This sequence encodes CASSGKYRGRSYGYTF. The chain employs TRBV9 and TRBJ1-2, with 9 bases lining up with TRBD1. With V trimmed by 3 bases and J by 4 bases, 10 bases remained unmatched. This CDR3 region has 16 residues. Germline V lookup: CDR1 SGDLS, CDR2 YYNGEE.

This clone was seen more than once but under ten times. The chain is built from TRBV25-1 and TRBJ1-1, with 7 bases fitting TRBD1. Germline CDR1 is MGHDK and CDR2 is SYGVNS. Unmatched junction bases numbered 15, after V lost 10 bases and J lost 10 bases. CDR3 length: 13 residues. The CDR3 DNA sequence: TGTGCCACCATAGGACAGGCAGGCCAAGGAGCTTTCTTT. It codes for CATIGQAGQGAFF.

The rearrangement uses TRBV24-1 and TRBJ2-3; D is unclear. This CDR3 has 16 amino acids. V was cut by 3 bases and J by 4 bases, with 16 bases left in between. The germline V gene has CDR1 KGHDR and CDR2 SFDVKD. The CDR3 DNA is TGTGCCACCAGTGATGTCGGTGGAGCCTCGTCAGATACGCAGTATTTT. As protein: CATSDVGGASSDTQYF.

This clone was counted once. The chain has TRBV5-6 and TRBJ2-7, with a weak D call TRBD1 (5 bases). The V and J ends lost 2 bases and 6 bases respectively, with 12 bases between them. Germline CDR1 is SGHDT and CDR2 is YYEEEE. The CDR3 has 13 residues. The CDR3 loop reads CASSFGSRGEQYF. The CDR3 nucleotides are TGTGCCAGCAGCTTCGGTTCTAGGGGCGAGCAGTACTTC.

This rearrangement joins TRBV3-1 (or the pseudogene TRBV3-2) to TRBJ1-6; D unresolved. Germline V CDR1 and CDR2: LGHDT, YNNKEL (reference sequence). The CDR3 is 12 residues long. Trimming took 2 bases from V and 10 from J, leaving 6 bases between them. The CDR3 DNA follows: TGTGCCAGCAGCCAATCATTCTCACCCCTCCACTTT. Encoded protein: CASSQSFSPLHF.

The V gene is TRBV10-3, the J gene TRBJ1-2; D unresolved. V was pared by 3 bases and J by 4 bases, with 9 bases between. There are 13 residues in the CDR3. Germline V gene data show CDR1 as ENHRY and CDR2 as SYGVKD. CDR3 in DNA: TGTGCCATCAGTGATTCTTTCGGCTATGGCTACACCTTC. The encoded protein is CAISDSFGYGYTF.